Reported below is one TCR beta chain. Authors' methods: Nucleated cell number was recorded as an estimate derived from reference gene primer amplification. Using immunoSEQ multiplex PCR, the repertoire was profiled, and TCRdb retains in-frame clones only, with some absent. V and J calls and clone size are copied from that table; D and trimming were computed from the DNA. Among 150,000 to 200,000 clones listed, 88% were seen once. This entry is derived from a study of blood T cell repertoires in COVID-19. Study-wide background: PBMCs, B-cell-depleted T cells, or T cells provided the cDNA or gDNA that made up the material.

Germline loops: CDR1 KGHSH, CDR2 LQKENI. There are 15 residues in the CDR3. V was shortened by 2 bases and J by 5 bases, with 14 bases between the two germline ends. Study members were between roughly 18 and 100 years old and lived in approximately 25 US regions. Resolution of symptoms, clearance, or two negative PCRs was present in recovered Cohort 3 donors. Sequencing was done on a sample of PBMCs or T cells enriched from blood (not recorded which). The chain has TRBV18 and TRBJ2-3; D may be TRBD1 (5 bases). This clonotype was obtained from a woman aged 50 to 60 who had recovered from COVID-19. CDR3 bases: TGTGCCAGCTCACCATCGGCAGGGTTTGTAGATACGCAGTATTTT. Amino acid sequence: CASSPSAGFVDTQYF.